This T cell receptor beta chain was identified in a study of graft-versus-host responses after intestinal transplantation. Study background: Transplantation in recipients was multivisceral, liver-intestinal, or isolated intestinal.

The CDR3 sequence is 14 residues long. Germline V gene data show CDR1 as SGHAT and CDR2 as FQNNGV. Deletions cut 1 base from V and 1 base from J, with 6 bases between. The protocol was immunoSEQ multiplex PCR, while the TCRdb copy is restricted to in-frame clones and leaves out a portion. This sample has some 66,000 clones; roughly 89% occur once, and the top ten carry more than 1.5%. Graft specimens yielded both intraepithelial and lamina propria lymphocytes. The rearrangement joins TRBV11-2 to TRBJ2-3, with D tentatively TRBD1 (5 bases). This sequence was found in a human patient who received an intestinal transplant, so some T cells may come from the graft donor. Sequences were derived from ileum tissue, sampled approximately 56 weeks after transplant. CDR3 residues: CASSLVGRTDTQYF. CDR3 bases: TGTGCCAGCAGCTTAGTGGGGCGCACAGATACGCAGTATTTT.